The rows below give T cell receptor beta chains drawn from one sample of a study of shared clonotypes between healthy human individuals. Generated by immunoSEQ multiplex PCR, the TCRdb table keeps only in-frame clones and is missing some. In the table there are more than 2 million clones, under 97% of which are singletons. The source material was naive CD4+ T cells sorted from blood. The receptors derive from a man aged 18 to 29 in good health. The CDR3 runs from the conserved cysteine through the conserved F or W. D genes are given only for firm matches.

TGTGCCTGGAGACACGCCGGCGGCAAGAACTATGGCTACACCTTC	CAWRHAGGKNYGYTF	TRBV30	TRBJ1-2	-
TGTGCCCGGACCCAGGGTCCGCGGGAATTACCCAATCAGCCCCAGCATTTT	CARTQGPRELPNQPQHF	TRBV30	TRBJ1-5	-
TGTGCCAGTAGTCCCATAGCGGGGGGGCGCGATACGCAGTATTTT	CASSPIAGGRDTQYF	TRBV19	TRBJ2-3	TRBD2
TGTGCCAGCAGCTTAGAGGGACAGCCAGGCTCTGGAAACACCATATATTTT	CASSLEGQPGSGNTIYF	TRBV7-8	TRBJ1-3	TRBD1
TGCGCCAGCAGCTTATTTAGCGGGGGCACGGATACGCAGTATTTT	CASSLFSGGTDTQYF	TRBV5-1	TRBJ2-3	TRBD2
TGTGCCAGCAGGGACGGACACGATCGGGCTGAAGCTTTCTTT	CASRDGHDRAEAFF	TRBV6-5	TRBJ1-1	-
TGTGCCAGCAGCCGAGGGACTACCACAGATACGCAGTATTTT	CASSRGTTTDTQYF	TRBV11-2	TRBJ2-3	TRBD2
TGTGCCAGCAGCTCTGGACTAGCGGGGACCACCGGGGAGCTGTTTTTT	CASSSGLAGTTGELFF	TRBV7-2	TRBJ2-2	TRBD2
TGCGCCAGCAGCTCAGACCCCTCTGGGGCCAACGTCCTGACTTTC	CASSSDPSGANVLTF	TRBV5-1	TRBJ2-6	-
TGTGCCAGCTCACCACTTAGCACTAGCACAGATACGCAGTATTTT	CASSPLSTSTDTQYF	TRBV18	TRBJ2-3	-